These T cell receptor beta chains were read from a single sample in a study of T cells in Graves' hyperthyroidism and ophthalmopathy. TCRdb ran MiXCR on the multiplex PCR reads and lists one entry per CDR3 protein. The table lists fewer than 850,000 distinct CDR3 sequences, roughly a sixth of them singletons. The sample taken for sequencing was blood. The receptors were gathered from a man aged 45 to 65 with Graves' hyperthyroidism. Each CDR3 is given with its conserved first and last residue. The D gene is left open where the match is weak. Where a row states a size, it is once, few, many or the class of an expanded clone; other rows omit it.

.,TRBJ2-1,TRBV28,.,TGTGCCAGCGGCCCGGACGTAATCAACAATGAGCAGCTCTTC,CASGPDVINNEQLF
.,TRBJ1-3,TRBV20-1,few,TGCAGTGCTAGAGATCCTAAGGGGTCTGGAAACACCATATATTTT,CSARDPKGSGNTIYF
.,TRBJ2-3,TRBV3-1,many,TGTGCCAGCAGCCGATTGTTCGGGGGCAAAGGAACAGATACGCAGTATTTT,CASSRLFGGKGTDTQYF
TRBD2,TRBJ2-7,TRBV13,.,TGTGCCAGCAGCTTGATAGCGGGAGGGGTTTCCTACGAGCAGTACTTC,CASSLIAGGVSYEQYF
TRBD1,TRBJ1-5,TRBV27,many,TGTGCCAGCAGTCCCATCTGGGACAGGAGCTCCTATAGCAATCAGCCCCAGCATTTT,CASSPIWDRSSYSNQPQHF
.,TRBJ1-6,TRBV4-1,.,TGCGCCAGCAGTTTTCACCGGGACACGAGGTCACCCCTCCACTTT,CASSFHRDTRSPLHF
.,TRBJ2-3,TRBV7-2,many,TGTGCCAGCAGCCAAAGGGGGATCACAGATACGCAGTATTTT,CASSQRGITDTQYF
.,TRBJ2-2,TRBV7-3,few,TGTGCCAGCAGCTTACTGACCCAGGGGTTCACCGGGGAGCTGTTTTTT,CASSLLTQGFTGELFF
.,TRBJ2-7,TRBV27,.,TGTGCCAGCAGCCCCGGACAGACCTACTACGAGCAGTACTTC,CASSPGQTYYEQYF
.,TRBJ1-6,TRBV12-3/TRBV12-4,many,TGTGCCAGCAGTTCTGATAATTCACCCCTCCACTTT,CASSSDNSPLHF
TRBD1,TRBJ1-2,TRBV29-1,few,TGCAGCGGCCAGGGGGCGATGGATGGCTACACCTTC,CSGQGAMDGYTF
.,TRBJ1-2,TRBV6-1,.,TGTGCCAGCAGTTCCGGGCCGCAACAGGCTAACTATGGCTACACCTTC,CASSSGPQQANYGYTF
.,TRBJ1-5,TRBV12-3/TRBV12-4,many,TGTGCCAGCAGTGACAGGTCGTTCAATCAGCCCCAGCATTTT,CASSDRSFNQPQHF
.,TRBJ2-3,TRBV6-1,few,TGTGCCAGCAGTGGATCACTTCTAGCAGTCAGCACAGATACGCAGTATTTT,CASSGSLLAVSTDTQYF
.,TRBJ2-2,TRBV7-3,many,TGTGCCAGCAGCTTCACAGCGAACACCGGGGAGCTGTTTTTT,CASSFTANTGELFF
TRBD2,TRBJ2-1,TRBV12-3/TRBV12-4,.,TGTGCCAGCAGAAATCGGTTAGCGGGAGCAAATGAGCAGTTCTTC,CASRNRLAGANEQFF
.,TRBJ2-5,TRBV5-1,few,TGCGCCAGCAGCTCCGGGGTCCAAGAGACCCAGTACTTC,CASSSGVQETQYF
.,TRBJ2-2,TRBV18,many,TGTGCCAGCTCACCCCTAGACAAGAACACCGGGGAGCTGTTTTTT,CASSPLDKNTGELFF
TRBD2,TRBJ2-5,TRBV10-2,many,TGCGCCAGCAGACCCGGACTAGCGGGAGGAGAGACCCAGTACTTC,CASRPGLAGGETQYF
.,TRBJ2-2,TRBV7-2,many,TGTGCCAGCAGCTTAGAAGTAACGAACACCGGGGAGCTGTTTTTT,CASSLEVTNTGELFF
.,TRBJ2-7,TRBV12-3/TRBV12-4,many,TGTGCCAGCAGAGACTCAAAGAGCTCCTACGAGCAGTACTTC,CASRDSKSSYEQYF
.,TRBJ2-7,TRBV12-3/TRBV12-4,many,TGTGCCAGCAGTTCTGAGGACTCCTACGAGCAGTACTTC,CASSSEDSYEQYF
.,TRBJ2-1,TRBV14,many,TGTGCCAGCAGCCAAGGGCCGGGAGCCTACAATGAGCAGTTCTTC,CASSQGPGAYNEQFF
TRBD1,TRBJ1-4,TRBV19,.,TGTGCCAGTAGCCCAAACAGGGGCGAAAAACTGTTTTTT,CASSPNRGEKLFF
.,TRBJ2-7,TRBV29-1,.,TGCAGCGTTGAAGGTCGGCAGTACGAGCAGTACTTC,CSVEGRQYEQYF
.,TRBJ1-1,TRBV19,many,TGTGCCAGTAGTCCCTTCAGGGAGAACACTGAAGCTTTCTTT,CASSPFRENTEAFF
TRBD2,TRBJ2-7,TRBV19,few,TGTGCCAGTAGGCTCCGGGGGGACTTCTACGAGCAGTACTTC,CASRLRGDFYEQYF
.,TRBJ2-7,TRBV6-2/TRBV6-3,many,TGTGCCAGCGGGACGAACCACAGGGCCCGAGCACACGAGCAGTACTTC,CASGTNHRARAHEQYF
TRBD1,TRBJ2-1,TRBV29-1,many,TGCAGCGGTGTGGACAGGGGGCTCTCAAATGAGCAGTTCTTC,CSGVDRGLSNEQFF
.,TRBJ2-2,TRBV14,.,TGTGCCAGCAGCCAACAACAGGGAACCGGGGAGCTGTTTTTT,CASSQQQGTGELFF
.,TRBJ2-7,TRBV11-1,many,TGTGCCAGCAGCCTCGGGGACGGGGCCTCCTACGAGCAGTACTTC,CASSLGDGASYEQYF
.,TRBJ2-7,TRBV28,many,TGTGCCAGCAGTTTAGGGGCAAGTGCTTACGAGCAGTACTTC,CASSLGASAYEQYF
.,TRBJ1-2,TRBV19,.,TGTGCCAGTAGTATAGATCATTGGGGGCCAGGCTATGGCTACACCTTC,CASSIDHWGPGYGYTF
.,TRBJ1-2,TRBV20-1,.,TGCAGTGCTAGAGGGTCCGGGGCAGGCTACACCTTC,CSARGSGAGYTF
.,TRBJ2-5,TRBV7-6,many,TGTGCCAGCAGCTTAGCTCCGACAGAGACCCAGTACTTC,CASSLAPTETQYF
.,TRBJ1-4,TRBV11-2,many,TGTGCCAGCAGCTTAGCCCTGACATTGGGAGGAAAACTGTTTTTT,CASSLALTLGGKLFF
TRBD1,TRBJ1-1,TRBV7-9,many,TGTGCCAGCAGACTAAGACAGGGTGAAACTGAAGCTTTCTTT,CASRLRQGETEAFF